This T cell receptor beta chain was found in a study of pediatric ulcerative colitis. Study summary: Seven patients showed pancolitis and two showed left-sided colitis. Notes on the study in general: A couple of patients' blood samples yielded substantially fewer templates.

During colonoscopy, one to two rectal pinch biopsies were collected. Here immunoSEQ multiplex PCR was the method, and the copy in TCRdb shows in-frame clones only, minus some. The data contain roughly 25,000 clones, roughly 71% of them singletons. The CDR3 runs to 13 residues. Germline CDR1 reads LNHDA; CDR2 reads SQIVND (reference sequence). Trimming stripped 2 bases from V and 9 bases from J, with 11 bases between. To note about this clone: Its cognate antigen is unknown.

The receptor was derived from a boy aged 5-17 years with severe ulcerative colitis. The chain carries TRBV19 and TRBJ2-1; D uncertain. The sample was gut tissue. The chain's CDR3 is CASSIYSRGEQFF. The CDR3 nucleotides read TGTGCCAGTAGTATATACTCCCGTGGTGAGCAGTTCTTC.